Listed below are T cell receptor beta chains from one sample, sequenced in a study of blood T cells in healthy people across ages. TCRdb passed the 5' RACE reads through MiXCR, listing each CDR3 protein once. The sample yields about 930,000 distinct CDR3 sequences, roughly 29% seen once. This sample also appeared in a second study, on T cells of mothers and their children.

Sequencing input: blood. These receptors originate from a middle-aged woman in good health. CDR3s include the opening cysteine and the closing phenylalanine or tryptophan. D genes are given only for firm matches. Size tells how often a clone was seen (once, few, many) or the class of an expanded clone, and some rows leave it out.

clone_size	v_call	j_call	d_call	cdr3_nt	cdr3_aa
NA	TRBV20-1	TRBJ1-2	NA	TGCAGTGCTAGAGATCGTCCCCCGAACTATGGCTACACCTTC	CSARDRPPNYGYTF
many	TRBV25-1	TRBJ2-7	NA	TGTGCCAGCATCGGACAGATGACCTACGAGCAGTACTTC	CASIGQMTYEQYF
few	TRBV29-1	TRBJ2-1	NA	TGCAGCGTTGAAACGGTCAGCCACAATGAGCAGTTCTTC	CSVETVSHNEQFF
many	TRBV5-1	TRBJ2-3	TRBD2	TGCGCCAGCTTGGGCGGGGGGGCGCAGTATTTT	CASLGGGAQYF
NA	TRBV30	TRBJ2-7	TRBD2	TGTGCCTTCCACCCTAGCGGGAGGAAGGCCGAGCAGTACTTC	CAFHPSGRKAEQYF
many	TRBV6-1	TRBJ2-5	NA	TGTGCCAGCAGTGTTAGTCGTCGAGAGACCCAGTACTTC	CASSVSRRETQYF
many	TRBV20-1	TRBJ2-6	NA	TGCAGTGCTCCCCACCCGACAGGCCCCACTGGGGCCAACGTCCTGACTTTC	CSAPHPTGPTGANVLTF
NA	TRBV4-1	TRBJ2-7	TRBD2	TGCGCCAGCAGCCAAGATCGGGGAGGGGCGATCACCTACGAGCAGTACTTC	CASSQDRGGAITYEQYF
NA	TRBV18	TRBJ2-1	TRBD2	TGTGCCAGCTCACGGGGAGGGTATGAGCAGTTCTTC	CASSRGGYEQFF
NA	TRBV7-2	TRBJ2-2	NA	TGTGCCAGCAGTAGGAGGGGGCTATCGAACACCGGGGAGCTGTTTTTT	CASSRRGLSNTGELFF
many	TRBV5-1	TRBJ2-5	NA	TGTGCCAGCAGCTTAGGAGGGGGAGAAGAGACCCAGTACTTC	CASSLGGGEETQYF
NA	TRBV19	TRBJ1-2	TRBD1	TGTGCCAGTGGAGACCGGGACAGGGCACCCTATGGCTACACCTTC	CASGDRDRAPYGYTF
NA	TRBV20-1	TRBJ2-7	NA	TGCAGTGCCCGACAGGGAGGGAGCTACGAGCAGTACTTC	CSARQGGSYEQYF
many	TRBV4-1	TRBJ1-2	NA	TGCGCCAGCAGCCAGGCCATTGGGGGATATGGCTACACCTTC	CASSQAIGGYGYTF
many	TRBV5-1	TRBJ2-1	TRBD2	TGCGCCAGCAGGGGGTCTAGCGGGGGACCTTACAATGAGCAGTTCTTC	CASRGSSGGPYNEQFF
many	TRBV29-1	TRBJ2-7	NA	TGCAGCGCTACAAGAGCGACCGGCGCCTACGAGCAGTACTTC	CSATRATGAYEQYF
NA	TRBV5-1	TRBJ1-4	NA	TGCGCCAGCAGCTTGGTTGTGGGGGCTAATGAAAAACTGTTTTTT	CASSLVVGANEKLFF
many	TRBV12-5	TRBJ1-1	NA	TGTGCTAGTGGTTTGGGGAGTACTGAAGCTTTCTTT	CASGLGSTEAFF
NA	TRBV21-1	TRBJ1-1	NA	TGTGCCAGCACCTACCCTGGGGGGACAGCAAACACTGAAGCTTTCTTT	CASTYPGGTANTEAFF
NA	TRBV7-9	TRBJ2-3	TRBD1	TGTGCCAGCAGCCATCCCGGAGGGACAGGCAACACAGATACGCAGTATTTT	CASSHPGGTGNTDTQYF
NA	TRBV3-1	TRBJ1-6	TRBD1	TGTGCCCGCAGCCAAGGGACAGGGCTAGCAGGAGCTTCCCTCCACTTT	CARSQGTGLAGASLHF
NA	TRBV5-1	TRBJ1-2	NA	TGCGCCAGCAGCTTCGGGGGCTTTGGGGACTATGGCTACACCTTC	CASSFGGFGDYGYTF
few	TRBV11-2	TRBJ2-7	TRBD2	TGTGCCAGCAGCTTAGTGTCCCGGCGGCGGGGGGAGACCTACGAGCAGTACTTC	CASSLVSRRRGETYEQYF
NA	TRBV7-2	TRBJ2-3	NA	TGTGCCTGCAGCTCCCACCCTGGGGACATGGCAAGCACAGATACGCAGTATTTT	CACSSHPGDMASTDTQYF
many	TRBV4-3	TRBJ2-3	TRBD2	TGCGCCAGCAGCCAAGGCCTTGGGGGGGACACAGATACGCAGTATTTT	CASSQGLGGDTDTQYF